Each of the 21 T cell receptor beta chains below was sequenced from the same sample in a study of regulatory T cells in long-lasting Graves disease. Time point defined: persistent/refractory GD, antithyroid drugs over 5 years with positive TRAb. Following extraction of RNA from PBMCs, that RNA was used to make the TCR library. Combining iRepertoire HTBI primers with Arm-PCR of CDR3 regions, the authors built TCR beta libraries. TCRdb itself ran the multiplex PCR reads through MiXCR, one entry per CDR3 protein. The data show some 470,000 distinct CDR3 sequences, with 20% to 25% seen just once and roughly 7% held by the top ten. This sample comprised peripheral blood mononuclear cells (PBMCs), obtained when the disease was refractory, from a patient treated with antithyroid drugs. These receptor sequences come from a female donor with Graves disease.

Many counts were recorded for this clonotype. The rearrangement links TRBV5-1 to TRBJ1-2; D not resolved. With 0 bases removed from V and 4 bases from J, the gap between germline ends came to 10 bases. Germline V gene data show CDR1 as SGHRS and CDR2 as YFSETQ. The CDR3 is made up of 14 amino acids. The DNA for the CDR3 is TGCGCCAGCAGCTTGGAGGCAACTTCCTATGGCTACACCTTC. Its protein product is CASSLEATSYGYTF.

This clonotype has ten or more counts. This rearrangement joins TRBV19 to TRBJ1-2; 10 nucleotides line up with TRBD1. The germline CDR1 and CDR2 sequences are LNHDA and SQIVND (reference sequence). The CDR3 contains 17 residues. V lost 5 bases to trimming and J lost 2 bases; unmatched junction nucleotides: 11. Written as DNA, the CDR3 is TGTGCCAGTAGTGCCGGGACAGGGGCAAACCTCAACTATGGCTACACCTTC. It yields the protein CASSAGTGANLNYGYTF.

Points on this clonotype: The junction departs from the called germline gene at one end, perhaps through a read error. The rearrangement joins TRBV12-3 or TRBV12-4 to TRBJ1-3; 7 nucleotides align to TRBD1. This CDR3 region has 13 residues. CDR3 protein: CASRRTDRDRVGF. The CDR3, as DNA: TGTGCCAGCAGGCGAACAGACCGGGACAGAGTGGGATTT.

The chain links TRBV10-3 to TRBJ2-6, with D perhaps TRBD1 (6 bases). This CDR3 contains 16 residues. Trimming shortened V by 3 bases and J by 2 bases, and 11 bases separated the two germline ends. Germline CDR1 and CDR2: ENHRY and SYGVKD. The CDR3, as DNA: TGTGCCATCAGTGACTCAAGGGGGACTGGGGCCAACGTCCTGACTTTC. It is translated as CAISDSRGTGANVLTF.

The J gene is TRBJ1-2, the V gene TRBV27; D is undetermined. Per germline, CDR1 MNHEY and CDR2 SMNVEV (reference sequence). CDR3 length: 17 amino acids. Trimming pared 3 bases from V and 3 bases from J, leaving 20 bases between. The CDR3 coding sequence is TGTGCCAGCAGTTTTTCCCAGGCGGCGGGGAGGTACTATGGCTACACCTTC. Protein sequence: CASSFSQAAGRYYGYTF.

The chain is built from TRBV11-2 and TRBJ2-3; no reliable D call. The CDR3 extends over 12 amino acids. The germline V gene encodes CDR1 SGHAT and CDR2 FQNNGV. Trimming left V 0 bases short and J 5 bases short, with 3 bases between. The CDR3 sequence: CASSLEEDTQYF. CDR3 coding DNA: TGTGCCAGCAGCTTAGAGGAAGATACGCAGTATTTT.

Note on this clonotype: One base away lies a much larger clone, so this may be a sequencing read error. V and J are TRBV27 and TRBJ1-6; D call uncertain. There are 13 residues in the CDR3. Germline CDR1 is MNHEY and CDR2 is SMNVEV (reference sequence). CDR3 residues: CAGSLWDNSPLHF. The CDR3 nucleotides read TGTGCCGGCAGTTTATGGGATAATTCACCCCTCCACTTT.

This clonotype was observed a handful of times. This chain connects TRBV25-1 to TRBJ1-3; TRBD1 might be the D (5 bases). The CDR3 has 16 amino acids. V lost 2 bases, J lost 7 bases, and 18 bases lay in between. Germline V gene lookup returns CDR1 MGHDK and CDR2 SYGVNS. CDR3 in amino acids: CASSEPLPGRSNTIYF. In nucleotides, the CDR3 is TGTGCCAGCAGTGAACCCCTCCCAGGGAGGAGTAACACCATATATTTT.

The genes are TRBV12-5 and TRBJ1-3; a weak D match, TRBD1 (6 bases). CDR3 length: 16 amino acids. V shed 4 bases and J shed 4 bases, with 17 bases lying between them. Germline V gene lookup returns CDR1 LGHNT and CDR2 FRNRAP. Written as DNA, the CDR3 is TGTGCTAGTGGTTCCCTAGCGGGGGGCATCGGAAACACCATATATTTT. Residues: CASGSLAGGIGNTIYF.

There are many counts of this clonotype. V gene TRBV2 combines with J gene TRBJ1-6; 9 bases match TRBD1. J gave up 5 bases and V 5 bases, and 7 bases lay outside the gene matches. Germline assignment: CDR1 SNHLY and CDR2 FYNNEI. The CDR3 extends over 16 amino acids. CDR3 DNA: TGTGCCAGCAGTCGGGGGGGGACAGGGAATAATTCACCCCTCCACTTT. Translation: CASSRGGTGNNSPLHF.

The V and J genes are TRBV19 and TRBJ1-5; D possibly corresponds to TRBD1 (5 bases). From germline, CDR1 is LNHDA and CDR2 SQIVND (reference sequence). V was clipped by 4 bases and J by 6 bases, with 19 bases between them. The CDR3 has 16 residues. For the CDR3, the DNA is TGTGCCAGTAGTAGGCGGACAAATCCATTGGGTCAGCCCCAGCATTTT. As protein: CASSRRTNPLGQPQHF.

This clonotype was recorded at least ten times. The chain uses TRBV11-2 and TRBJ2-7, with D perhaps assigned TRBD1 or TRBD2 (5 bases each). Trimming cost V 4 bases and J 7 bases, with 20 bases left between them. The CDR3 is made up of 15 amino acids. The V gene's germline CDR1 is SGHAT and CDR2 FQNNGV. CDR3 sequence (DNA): TGTGCCAGCAGCTCCCCCGGGACCGATCGAGGAGAGCAGTACTTC. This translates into CASSSPGTDRGEQYF.

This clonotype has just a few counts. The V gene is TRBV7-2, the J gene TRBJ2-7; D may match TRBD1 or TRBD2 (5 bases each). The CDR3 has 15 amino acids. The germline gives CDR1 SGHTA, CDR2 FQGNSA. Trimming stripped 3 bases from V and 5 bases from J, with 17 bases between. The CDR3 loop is CASSFLGTLADEQYF. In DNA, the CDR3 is TGTGCCAGCAGCTTCTTAGGGACCCTAGCTGACGAGCAGTACTTC.

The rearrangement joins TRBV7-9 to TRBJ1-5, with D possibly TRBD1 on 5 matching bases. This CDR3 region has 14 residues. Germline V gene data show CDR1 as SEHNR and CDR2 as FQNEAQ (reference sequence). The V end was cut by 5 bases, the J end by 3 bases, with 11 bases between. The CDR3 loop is CASSRDSDNQPQHF. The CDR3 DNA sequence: TGTGCCAGCAGCCGAGACAGCGACAATCAGCCCCAGCATTTT.

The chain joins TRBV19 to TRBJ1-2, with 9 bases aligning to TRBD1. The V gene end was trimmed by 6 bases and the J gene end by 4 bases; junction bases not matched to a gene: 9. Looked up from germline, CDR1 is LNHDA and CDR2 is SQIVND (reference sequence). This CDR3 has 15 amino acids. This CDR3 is CASSRTGERIYGYTF. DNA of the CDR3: TGTGCCAGTAGCCGGACAGGGGAACGCATCTATGGCTACACCTTC.

The CDR3 spells CASTPLSGGAFGNTIYF. In DNA form, the CDR3 reads TGTGCCAGCACCCCCTTAAGCGGGGGGGCGTTCGGAAACACCATATATTTT. The rearrangement uses TRBV28 and TRBJ1-3; tentatively, D is TRBD1 (6 bases). The germline V gene encodes CDR1 MDHEN and CDR2 SYDVKM. This CDR3 is 17 amino acids long. Trimming stripped 7 bases from V and 4 bases from J, with 23 bases between.

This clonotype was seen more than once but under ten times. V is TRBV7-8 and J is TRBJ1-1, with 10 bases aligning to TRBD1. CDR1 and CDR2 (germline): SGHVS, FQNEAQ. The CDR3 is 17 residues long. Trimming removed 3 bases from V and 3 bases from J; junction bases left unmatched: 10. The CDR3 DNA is TGTGCCAGCAGCTTCGACAGGGGGCCATACGGGGACACTGAAGCTTTCTTT. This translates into CASSFDRGPYGDTEAFF. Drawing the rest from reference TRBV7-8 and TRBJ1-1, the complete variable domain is GAGVSQSPRYKVAKRGQDVALRCDPISGHVSLFWYQQALGQGPEFLTYFQNEAQLDKSGLPSDRFFAERPEGSVSTLKIQRTQQEDSAVYLCASSFDRGPYGDTEAFFGQGTRLTVV.

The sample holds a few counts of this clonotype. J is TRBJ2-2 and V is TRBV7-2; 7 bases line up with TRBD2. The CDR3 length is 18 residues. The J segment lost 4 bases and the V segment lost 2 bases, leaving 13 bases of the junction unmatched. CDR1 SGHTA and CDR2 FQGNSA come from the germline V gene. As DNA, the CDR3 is TGTGCCAGCAGCTTATTCAGCGGGACGTTCGCGAGCACCGGGGAGCTGTTTTTT. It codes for CASSLFSGTFASTGELFF. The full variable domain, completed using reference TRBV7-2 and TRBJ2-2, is GAGVSQSPSNKVTEKGKDVELRCDPISGHTALYWYRQSLGQGLEFLIYFQGNSAPDKSGLPSDRFSAERTGGSVSTLTIQRTQQEDSAVYLCASSLFSGTFASTGELFFGEGSRLTVL.

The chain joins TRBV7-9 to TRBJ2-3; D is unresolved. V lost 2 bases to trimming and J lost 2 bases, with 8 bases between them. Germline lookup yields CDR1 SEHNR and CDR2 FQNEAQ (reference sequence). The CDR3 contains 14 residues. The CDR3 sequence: CASSLQGNTDTQYF. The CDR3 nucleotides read TGTGCCAGCAGCTTACAAGGGAACACAGATACGCAGTATTTT.

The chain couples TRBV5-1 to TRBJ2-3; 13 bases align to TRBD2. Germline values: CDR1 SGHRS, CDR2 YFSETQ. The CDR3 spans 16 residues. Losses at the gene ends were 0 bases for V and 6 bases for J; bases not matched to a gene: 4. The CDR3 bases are TGCGCCAGCAGCTTGGGGGGACTAGCGGGGCTGGATACGCAGTATTTT. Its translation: CASSLGGLAGLDTQYF. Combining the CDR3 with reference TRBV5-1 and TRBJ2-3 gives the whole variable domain KAGVTQTPRYLIKTRGQQVTLSCSPISGHRSVSWYQQTPGQGLQFLFEYFSETQRNKGNFPGRFSGRQFSNSRSEMNVSTLELGDSALYLCASSLGGLAGLDTQYFGPGTRLTVL.

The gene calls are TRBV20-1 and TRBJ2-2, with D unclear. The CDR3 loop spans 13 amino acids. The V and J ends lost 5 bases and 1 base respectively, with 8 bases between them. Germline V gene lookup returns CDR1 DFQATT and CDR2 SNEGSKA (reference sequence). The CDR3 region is CSAHDQNTGELFF. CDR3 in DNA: TGCAGTGCTCACGACCAGAACACCGGGGAGCTGTTTTTT.